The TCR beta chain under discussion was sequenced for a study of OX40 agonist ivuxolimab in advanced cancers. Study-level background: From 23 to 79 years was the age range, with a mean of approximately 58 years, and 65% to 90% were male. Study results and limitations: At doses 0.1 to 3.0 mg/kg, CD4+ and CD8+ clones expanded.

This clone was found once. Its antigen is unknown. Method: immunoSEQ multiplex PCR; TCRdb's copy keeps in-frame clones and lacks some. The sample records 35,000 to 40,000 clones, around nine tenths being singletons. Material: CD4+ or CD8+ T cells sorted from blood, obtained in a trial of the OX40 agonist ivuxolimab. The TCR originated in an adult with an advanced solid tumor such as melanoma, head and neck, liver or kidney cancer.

This CDR3 is CASSLAGAEQYF. The CDR3 coding sequence is TGCGCCAGCAGCTTGGCGGGGGCCGAGCAGTACTTC. The chain has TRBV5-1 and TRBJ2-7, with D perhaps being TRBD1 or TRBD2 (6 bases each). Germline V gives CDR1 SGHRS, CDR2 YFSETQ. This CDR3 contains 12 residues. V lost 0 bases to trimming and J lost 6 bases, with 7 bases between them.